Following are 20 T cell receptor beta chains from one sample sequenced in a study of shared clonotypes between healthy human individuals. The assay was immunoSEQ multiplex PCR, and TCRdb's table has in-frame clones only and misses some. Of under 2.5 million clones in the sample, about 90% were seen once. Sequenced: naive CD4+ T cells from PBMCs. As to subset: CD45RA+ positively selected. The receptor set was obtained from a man between 18 and 35 years old in good health. Some clones in this sample may be carry-over from other donors' samples.

The rearrangement links TRBV5-4 to TRBJ2-3; D is possibly TRBD1 or TRBD2 (7 bases each). CDR1 and CDR2 from the germline V gene are SGHNT and YYREEE (reference sequence). Trimming took 6 bases from V and 2 from J, leaving 16 bases between them. The CDR3 spans 15 residues. CDR3 loop: CASTSGGGNTDTQYF. The CDR3 coding sequence is TGTGCCAGCACCTCAGGGGGGGGGAACACAGATACGCAGTATTTT.

This chain uses TRBV28 with TRBJ1-2; D might be TRBD1 (5 bases). The CDR3 consists of 14 residues. Between the trimmed V and J ends, which lost 2 bases and 7 bases, there was a span of 14 bases. Looked up from germline, CDR1 is MDHEN and CDR2 is SYDVKM. The CDR3 DNA reads as TGTGCCAGCAGTTTACAACCTCCCGGGGGTGGCTACACCTTC. It is translated as CASSLQPPGGGYTF.

The rearrangement links TRBV9 to TRBJ1-1; D is undetermined. The CDR3 has 14 residues. In germline, CDR1 is SGDLS, CDR2 YYNGEE. The V gene lost 0 bases and the J gene lost 4 bases, with 10 bases spanning the gap. The CDR3 DNA reads as TGTGCCAGCAGCGTAGGGGTGGATGGCACTGAAGCTTTCTTT. Translating it yields CASSVGVDGTEAFF.

In DNA, the CDR3 is TGTGCCAGCAGTTTGCAGGGTGTTGGCTATGGCTACACCTTC. Residues: CASSLQGVGYGYTF. The chain uses TRBV7-9 and TRBJ1-2; D may be TRBD1 (5 bases). V lost 6 bases and J lost 4, with 15 bases in between. There are 14 residues in the CDR3. CDR1 and CDR2 from the germline V gene are SEHNR and FQNEAQ (reference sequence).

The V and J genes are TRBV13 and TRBJ1-2; 7 nucleotides match TRBD1. V dropped 4 bases and J dropped 4; count of bases not matched to a gene: 6. This CDR3 has 14 amino acids. CDR1 PRHDT and CDR2 FYEKMQ come from the germline V gene (reference sequence). CDR3 sequence (DNA): TGTGCCAGCAGCTCCCGGGACAGAGTCTATGGCTACACCTTC. This translates into CASSSRDRVYGYTF.

The chain is built from TRBV6-1 and TRBJ1-5; 8 bases agree with TRBD1. CDR1 is MNHNS and CDR2 is SASEGT in the germline V gene. The CDR3 length is 14 residues. The J segment lost 4 bases and the V segment lost 6 bases, leaving 5 bases of the junction unmatched. The CDR3 sequence: CASRRDRRNQPQHF. CDR3 in DNA: TGTGCCAGCAGGAGGGACAGGAGGAATCAGCCCCAGCATTTT.

This chain connects TRBV25-1 to TRBJ2-2; TRBD2 matches 9 bases. This CDR3 is 15 amino acids long. J was trimmed by 5 bases and V by 4 bases; bases with no gene match: 5. Germline-derived CDR1 and CDR2 are MGHDK and SYGVNS. CDR3 coding DNA: TGTGCCAGCAGTGGAGGGACTAGCTATACCGGGGAGCTGTTTTTT. Translation gives CASSGGTSYTGELFF.

The chain links TRBV28 to TRBJ2-1, with TRBD1 identical over 9 bases. J gave up 9 bases and V 6 bases, and 6 bases lay outside the gene matches. The CDR3 covers 13 residues. Germline V gene lookup returns CDR1 MDHEN and CDR2 SYDVKM. CDR3 sequence: CASRGTGLFEQFF. The CDR3 nucleotides are TGTGCCAGCAGGGGGACAGGGCTGTTTGAGCAGTTCTTC.

V is TRBV9 and J is TRBJ1-2; possibly TRBD1 for D (6 bases). The CDR3 is 14 amino acids. CDR1 SGDLS and CDR2 YYNGEE come from the germline V gene. The ends were cut back, 3 bases at V and 6 bases at J, with 15 bases in the middle. The CDR3 bases are TGTGCCAGCAGCGAGGGGGTACTCGGGGATGGCTACACCTTC. The encoded protein is CASSEGVLGDGYTF.

This clone has only one observation. This chain uses TRBV5-1 with TRBJ2-7; either TRBD1 or TRBD2 may fit D (6 bases each). Trimming left V 4 bases short and J 5 bases short, with 13 bases between. The V gene's germline CDR1 is SGHRS and CDR2 YFSETQ. CDR3 length: 13 residues. Written as DNA, the CDR3 is TGCGCCAGCAGCCAGCCGGGGGCGGACGAGCAGTACTTC. It is translated as CASSQPGADEQYF.

CDR3 nucleotide sequence: TGTGCCAGCAGCTTAGAACTAGCGAGATCTCGAGAGCAGTTCTTC. Encoded protein: CASSLELARSREQFF. The chain links TRBV7-2 to TRBJ2-1; 7 bases agree with TRBD2. This CDR3 is built from 15 residues. V lost 1 base to trimming and J lost 10 bases; unmatched junction nucleotides: 10. Germline lookup yields CDR1 SGHTA and CDR2 FQGNSA.

This clone appeared a single time. The sample holds other DNA sequences that translate to the same CDR3. V and J are TRBV6-1 and TRBJ2-7; D gene unclear. Germline V lookup: CDR1 MNHNS, CDR2 SASEGT. CDR3 size: 12 residues. Trimming pared 2 bases from V and 0 bases from J, leaving 2 bases between. The CDR3 reads CASSENSYEQYF. For the CDR3, the DNA is TGTGCCAGCAGTGAAAACTCCTACGAGCAGTACTTC.

The chain links TRBV5-4 to TRBJ1-1; weak D call: TRBD1 (5 bases). This CDR3 has 16 residues. V dropped 4 bases and J dropped 1 base, with 17 bases sitting between them. CDR1 is SGHNT and CDR2 is YYREEE in the germline V gene (reference sequence). In DNA, the CDR3 is TGTGCCAGCAGCCGCGGGGGGGATCTTTGGAACACTGAAGCTTTCTTT. Encoded protein: CASSRGGDLWNTEAFF.

This clone was picked up one time. J is TRBJ1-1 and V is TRBV5-1; tentative D call: TRBD1 (5 bases). CDR1 and CDR2 (germline): SGHRS, YFSETQ. This CDR3 is 14 amino acids long. The V end lost 6 bases, the J end lost 1 base, and 13 bases lay between the germline ends. The CDR3 bases are TGCGCCAGCAATTTCGGTGGGGGGAACACTGAAGCTTTCTTT. This sequence encodes CASNFGGGNTEAFF.

CDR3 sequence: CASSHPQGQRGYTF. The CDR3 coding sequence is TGTGCCAGCAGCCACCCGCAGGGGCAAAGGGGCTACACCTTC. J is TRBJ1-2 and V is TRBV4-2, with D perhaps matching TRBD1 (6 bases). The CDR3 runs 14 residues. Germline assignment: CDR1 LGHNA and CDR2 YNFKEQ. V gave up 3 bases and J gave up 8 bases, with 16 bases separating them.

The count of this clone is one. The sample carries other DNA sequences with the same CDR3. This rearrangement joins TRBV5-1 to TRBJ2-7; tentatively, D is TRBD1 or TRBD2 (5 bases each). The ends were cut back, 0 bases at V and 1 base at J, with 8 bases in the middle. The germline CDR1 and CDR2 sequences are SGHRS and YFSETQ. The CDR3 spans 14 residues. The CDR3 protein is CASSLGDRSYEQYF. DNA of the CDR3: TGCGCCAGCAGCTTGGGGGACCGGTCCTACGAGCAGTACTTC.

The gene calls are TRBV6-6 and TRBJ2-5; D is tentatively TRBD1 or TRBD2 (5 bases each). This CDR3 has 13 residues. Germline V gene sequence: CDR1 MNHNY, CDR2 SVGAGI (reference sequence). Trimming took 11 bases from V and 4 from J, leaving 17 bases between them. CDR3 coding DNA: TGTGCCTCGACGGGGCAGAGGGGAGAGACCCAGTACTTC. Translating it yields CASTGQRGETQYF.

A word on this clone: At the DNA level, this CDR3 is encoded by other sequences in the same sample as well. This chain links TRBV15 with TRBJ2-7; D remains unclear. The V gene's germline CDR1 is LNHNV and CDR2 YYDKDF (reference sequence). The CDR3 contains 12 residues. Deletions cut 1 base from V and 3 bases from J, with 4 bases between. The CDR3, as DNA: TGTGCCACCAGCAGAGGCGGCTACGAGCAGTACTTC. It encodes CATSRGGYEQYF.

This chain's CDR3 is CASSPRPALAKNIQYF. CDR3 nucleotides: TGTGCCAGCAGCCCCCGGCCAGCTTTAGCCAAAAACATTCAGTACTTC. This sequence joins TRBV11-2 and TRBJ2-4; D gene ambiguous. The CDR3 covers 16 residues. CDR1 is SGHAT and CDR2 is FQNNGV in the germline V gene. V gave up 5 bases and J gave up 0 bases, with 14 bases separating them.

The CDR3 loop is CATGSSPGANVLTF. In DNA, the CDR3 is TGTGCCACCGGGTCCTCCCCCGGGGCCAACGTCCTGACTTTC. The V gene is TRBV10-3, the J gene TRBJ2-6; D is ambiguous. This CDR3 comprises 14 residues. The ends were cut back, 10 bases at V and 4 bases at J, with 14 bases in the middle. Germline V CDR1 and CDR2: ENHRY, SYGVKD.